The present T cell receptor beta chain was sequenced within a study of cytomegalovirus exposure and HLA in healthy donors. Trimming left V 3 bases short and J 9 bases short, with 21 bases between. CDR1 and CDR2 (germline): KGHSH, LQKENI. The CDR3 loop spans 16 amino acids. About this clone itself: Its matching antigen is unknown.

The study ran its PCR with 60 Vbeta and 13 Jbeta primers. Generated by immunoSEQ multiplex PCR, the TCRdb table keeps only in-frame clones and is missing some. The sample carries 110,000 to 150,000 clones, roughly 75% recorded once. Findings of the study overall: A list of roughly 180 TCR beta chains associated with cytomegalovirus was given.

This chain connects TRBV18 to TRBJ1-5, with D possibly being TRBD1 (6 bases). The sample comprised PBMCs. The clonotype was recovered from a middle-aged man in good health and CMV-seronegative. The CDR3 region is CASSPALQGALGPQHF. CDR3 nucleotide sequence: TGTGCCAGCTCACCCGCCTTACAGGGCGCGTTAGGGCCCCAGCATTTT.